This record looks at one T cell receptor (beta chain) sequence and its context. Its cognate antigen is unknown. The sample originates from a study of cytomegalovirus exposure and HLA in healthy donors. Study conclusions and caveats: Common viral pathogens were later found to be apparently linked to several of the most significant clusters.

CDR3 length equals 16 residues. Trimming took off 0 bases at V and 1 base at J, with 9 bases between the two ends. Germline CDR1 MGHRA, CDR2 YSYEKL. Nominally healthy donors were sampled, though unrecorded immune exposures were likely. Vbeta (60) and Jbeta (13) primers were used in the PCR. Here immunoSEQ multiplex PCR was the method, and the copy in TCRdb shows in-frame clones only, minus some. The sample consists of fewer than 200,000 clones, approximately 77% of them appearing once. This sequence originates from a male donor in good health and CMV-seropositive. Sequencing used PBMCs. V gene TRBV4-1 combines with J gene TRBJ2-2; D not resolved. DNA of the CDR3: TGCGCCAGCAGCCAAGAGGTAGCAGAGAACACCGGGGAGCTGTTTTTT. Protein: CASSQEVAENTGELFF.